A single sample is the source of the 8 T cell receptor beta chains below, sequenced in a study of T cell clonality in common variable immunodeficiency. TCRdb's copy holds only in-frame clones and misses some; the assay was immunoSEQ multiplex PCR. This sample has some 14,000 clones, each found more than once. No antigen has been assigned to these receptors. The study, taken as a whole, reports: Reportedly, TCR beta sequences from common variable immunodeficiency showed fewer deletions and N-nucleotide insertions.

Sequenced: peripheral blood mononuclear cells. These receptors were taken from a human donor with common variable immunodeficiency.

As concerns this clone: The read finishes 3 residues shy of the CDR3 end, and the germline J gene is used to complete it. This sequence joins TRBV7-3 and TRBJ2-3, with 9 bases matching TRBD1. The CDR3 has 15 amino acids. V shed 5 bases and J 2 bases; nucleotides not matched to a gene: 5. The germline V gene has CDR1 SGHTA and CDR2 FQGTGA. The CDR3 loop reads CASSTTGGYTDTQYF. The CDR3 DNA, read in part, is TGTGCCAGCAGCACGACAGGGGGATACACAGATACG.

A word on this clone: The CDR3 end lies 3 residues beyond the end of the read and is filled in from the germline J gene. The V gene is TRBV19, the J gene TRBJ2-2, with D possibly TRBD1 on 6 matching bases. The CDR3 loop spans 14 amino acids. Germline V gene data show CDR1 as LNHDA and CDR2 as SQIVND (reference sequence). Trimming removed 4 bases at V and 6 bases at J, with 12 bases between. CDR3 DNA, as far as it was read: TGTGCCAGTAGTAATGGCAGGGGTGCCGGGGAG. Amino acids: CASSNGRGAGE. From start to end, the CDR3 is CASSNGRGAGELFF.

This clone has more than one count but fewer than ten. The CDR3 extends 3 residues past the end of the read, so its final part is completed from the germline J gene. The rearrangement uses TRBV19 and TRBJ2-5; D gene uncertain. V lost 5 bases and J lost 4, with 5 bases in between. The CDR3 covers 11 residues. CDR1 and CDR2 from the germline V gene are LNHDA and SQIVND (reference sequence). CDR3 DNA (partial): TGTGCCAGTAGTTCACTAGAGACC. This codes for CASSSLET. Given in full, the CDR3 is CASSSLETQYF.

Ten or more counts support this clone. Read coverage stops 3 residues before the CDR3 terminus; the germline J gene supplies the remainder. The V gene is TRBV6-4, the J gene TRBJ1-2; D is possibly TRBD1 (5 bases). The CDR3 is 13 residues long. V was clipped by 0 bases and J by 6 bases, with 8 bases between them. Germline V gene data show CDR1 as MRHNA and CDR2 as SNTAGT. This CDR3 reads CASSDSQGHGYTF. CDR3 DNA, as far as it was read: TGTGCCAGCAGTGACTCGCAGGGCCATGGC.

CDR3 protein: CASSFQGGQPQHF. Incomplete CDR3 DNA: TGTGCCAGCAGTTTCCAAGGGGGTCAGCCC. The chain has TRBV6-2 or TRBV6-3 and TRBJ1-5, with D maybe TRBD1 (6 bases). Read coverage stops 3 residues before the CDR3 terminus; the germline J gene supplies the remainder. There are 13 residues in the CDR3. Germline CDR1 and CDR2: MNHEY and SVGEGT. V was trimmed by 4 bases and J by 6 bases, leaving 10 bases between them.

This clone was found a few times. The junction shows a germline mismatch at one end, possibly a read error. The read finishes 3 residues shy of the CDR3 end, and the germline J gene is used to complete it. The same CDR3 can be traced to other DNA sequences in this sample. The V gene is TRBV7-9, the J gene TRBJ1-2; no clear D gene. Germline CDR1 is SEHNR and CDR2 is FQNEAQ (reference sequence). The CDR3 has 11 amino acids. CDR3 bases read: TGTGCCAGTAGCTTCAGCTATGGC. Protein sequence: CASSFSYG. The complete CDR3 sequence is CASSFSYGYTF.

With regard to this clone: The DNA ends 3 residues before the CDR3 does, and the rest of the CDR3 is filled in from the germline J gene. V is TRBV7-2 and J is TRBJ2-5, with a tentative D call TRBD1 (6 bases). Germline-derived CDR1 and CDR2 are SGHTA and FQGNSA. This CDR3 has 14 residues. The germline V and J ends were trimmed by 5 bases and 2 bases, with 12 bases remaining between them. CDR3 DNA, as far as it was read: TGTGCCAGCAGCAAACGGGACACACAAGAGACC. It specifies CASSKRDTQET. The CDR3 reads in full as CASSKRDTQETQYF.

Turning to this clone: The read falls 3 residues short of the CDR3 end, and the missing part is taken from the germline J gene. J is TRBJ2-5 and V is TRBV2, with D possibly being TRBD2 (6 bases). This CDR3 region has 16 residues. Deletions cut 2 bases from V and 5 bases from J, with 18 bases between. The germline gives CDR1 SNHLY, CDR2 FYNNEI. The part of the CDR3 DNA that was read is TGTGCCAGCAGTGAAATACCCCCCGGGGGTATGGAGACC. Translated: CASSEIPPGGMET. The complete CDR3 sequence is CASSEIPPGGMETQYF.